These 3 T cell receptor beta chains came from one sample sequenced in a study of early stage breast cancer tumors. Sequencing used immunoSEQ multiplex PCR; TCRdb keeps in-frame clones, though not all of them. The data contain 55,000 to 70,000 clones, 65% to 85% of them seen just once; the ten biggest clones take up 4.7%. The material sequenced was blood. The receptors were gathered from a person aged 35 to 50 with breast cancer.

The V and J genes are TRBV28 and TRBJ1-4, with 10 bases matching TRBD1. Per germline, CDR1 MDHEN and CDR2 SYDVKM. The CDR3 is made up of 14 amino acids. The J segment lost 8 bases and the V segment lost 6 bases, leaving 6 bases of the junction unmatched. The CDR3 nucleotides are TGTGCCAGCAGGAACCGACAGGGGGCGGAAAAACTGTTTTTT. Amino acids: CASRNRQGAEKLFF.

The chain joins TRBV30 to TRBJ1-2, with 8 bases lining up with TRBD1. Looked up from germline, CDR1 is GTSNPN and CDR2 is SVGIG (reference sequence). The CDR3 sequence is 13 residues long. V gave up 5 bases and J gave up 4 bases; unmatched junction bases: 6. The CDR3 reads CAWQRTGSYGYTF. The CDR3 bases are TGTGCCTGGCAGAGGACAGGGAGCTATGGCTACACCTTC.

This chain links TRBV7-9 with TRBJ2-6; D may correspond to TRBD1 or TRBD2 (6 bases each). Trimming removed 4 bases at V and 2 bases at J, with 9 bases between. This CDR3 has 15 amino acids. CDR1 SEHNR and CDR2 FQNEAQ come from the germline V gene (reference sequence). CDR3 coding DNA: TGTGCCAGCAGCTCCGGGGGCGCTGGGGCCAACGTCCTGACTTTC. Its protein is CASSSGGAGANVLTF.